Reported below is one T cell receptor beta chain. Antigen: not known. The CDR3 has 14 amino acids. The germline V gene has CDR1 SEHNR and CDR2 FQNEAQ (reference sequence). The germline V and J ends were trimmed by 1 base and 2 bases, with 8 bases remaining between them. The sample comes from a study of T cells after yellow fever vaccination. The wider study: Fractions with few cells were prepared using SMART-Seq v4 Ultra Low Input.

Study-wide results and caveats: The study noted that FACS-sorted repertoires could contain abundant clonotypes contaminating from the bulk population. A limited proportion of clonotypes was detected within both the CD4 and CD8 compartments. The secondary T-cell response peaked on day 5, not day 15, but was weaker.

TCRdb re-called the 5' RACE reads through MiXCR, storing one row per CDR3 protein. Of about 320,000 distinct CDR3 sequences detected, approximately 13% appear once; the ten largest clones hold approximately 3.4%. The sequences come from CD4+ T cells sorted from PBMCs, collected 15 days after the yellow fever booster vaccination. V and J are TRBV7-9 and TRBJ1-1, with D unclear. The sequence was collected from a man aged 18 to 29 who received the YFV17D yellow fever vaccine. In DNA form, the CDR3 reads TGTGCCAGCAGCTTAGGTGCCATTAACACTGAAGCTTTCTTT. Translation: CASSLGAINTEAFF.